The 20 T cell receptor beta chains in this list originate from one sample, sequenced in a study of blood T cell repertoires in COVID-19. Profiled with immunoSEQ multiplex PCR; TCRdb holds only in-frame clones, not every one. The sample includes about 210,000 clones, around four fifths seen only once; the top ten take roughly 7.6%. The sequenced sample was peripheral blood. The origin of the receptors is a woman between 45 and 60 years old with active or convalescent COVID-19.

This chain joins TRBV20-1 and TRBJ2-3; 8 bases map to TRBD2. V lost 3 bases to trimming and J lost 2 bases; unmatched junction nucleotides: 10. This CDR3 contains 16 residues. Germline V lookup: CDR1 DFQATT, CDR2 SNEGSKA (reference sequence). This CDR3 reads CSASRSGSGNTDTQYF. The CDR3 DNA follows: TGCAGTGCTAGTAGGTCAGGTAGCGGGAACACAGATACGCAGTATTTT.

The chain is built from TRBV19 and TRBJ2-2; TRBD2 matches at 8 bases. Germline trimming cut 3 bases from V and 1 base from J; bases unmatched to any gene: 7. Germline V CDR1 and CDR2: LNHDA, SQIVND (reference sequence). CDR3 length: 17 amino acids. Here the CDR3 reads CASSISGGPVNTGELFF. CDR3 DNA: TGTGCCAGTAGTATCTCGGGGGGGCCGGTGAACACCGGGGAGCTGTTTTTT.

The chain has TRBV27 and TRBJ2-7; D is ambiguous. The ends were cut back, 5 bases at V and 0 bases at J, with 8 bases in the middle. CDR1 MNHEY and CDR2 SMNVEV come from the germline V gene (reference sequence). The CDR3 loop spans 13 amino acids. The chain's CDR3 is CASSLLSSYEQYF. The CDR3 DNA sequence: TGTGCCAGCAGTCTCCTGAGCTCCTACGAGCAGTACTTC.

The table lists this clone with a count of one. The chain couples TRBV5-4 to TRBJ2-2, with D perhaps matching TRBD1 (6 bases). In germline, CDR1 is SGHNT, CDR2 YYREEE (reference sequence). V gave up 0 bases and J gave up 7 bases, with 16 bases separating them. This CDR3 is 16 amino acids long. CDR3 DNA sequence: TGTGCCAGCAGCTTGGCGAGGGCCGGGGACAACGGGGAGCTGTTTTTT. It encodes CASSLARAGDNGELFF.

The chain joins TRBV11-3 to TRBJ2-1, with D hard to call. CDR1 and CDR2 (germline): SGHNT, YENEEA. The CDR3 spans 12 residues. The V end lost 1 base, the J end lost 10 bases, and 8 bases lay between the germline ends. The CDR3 bases are TGTGCCAGCAGCTTAGGAGCGAGGGAGCAGTTCTTC. Residues: CASSLGAREQFF.

The chain links TRBV5-1 to TRBJ1-2; 11 nucleotides match TRBD1. The CDR3 consists of 14 residues. V shed 3 bases, J shed 4 bases, and the junction held 2 bases outside the gene matches. Germline V gives CDR1 SGHRS, CDR2 YFSETQ. CDR3 in DNA: TGCGCCAGCAGCTCCGGGACAGGGGGCTATGGCTACACCTTC. Its translation: CASSSGTGGYGYTF.

The CDR3 sequence: CASSSQWFSTSTNTEAFF. CDR3 nucleotides: TGTGCCAGCAGCTCCCAATGGTTTTCGACATCGACGAACACTGAAGCTTTCTTT. The chain carries TRBV11-2 and TRBJ1-1; D uncertain. This CDR3 is built from 18 residues. Germline V lookup: CDR1 SGHAT, CDR2 FQNNGV. The germline V and J ends were trimmed by 4 bases and 1 base, with 22 bases remaining between them. Based on the CDR3 plus reference TRBV11-2 and TRBJ1-1, the full variable domain is EAGVAQSPRYKIIEKRQSVAFWCNPISGHATLYWYQQILGQGPKLLIQFQNNGVVDDSQLPKDRFSAERLKGVDSTLKIQPAKLEDSAVYLCASSSQWFSTSTNTEAFFGQGTRLTVV.

J is TRBJ2-6 and V is TRBV10-2, with D possibly being TRBD2 (6 bases). From germline, CDR1 is WSHSY and CDR2 SAAADI. Trimming stripped 3 bases from V and 4 bases from J, with 22 bases between. The CDR3 has 19 amino acids. CDR3 loop: CASSEPQILGRSGANVLTF. CDR3 nucleotides: TGCGCCAGCAGTGAACCACAGATATTGGGGAGGTCGGGGGCCAACGTCCTGACTTTC.

The chain couples TRBV9 to TRBJ2-4, with 10 bases that match TRBD1. Per germline, CDR1 SGDLS and CDR2 YYNGEE. The CDR3 loop spans 16 amino acids. V lost 0 bases, J lost 6 bases, and 6 bases stayed unmatched. Here the CDR3 DNA reads TGTGCCAGCAGCGTAGCTTTGGGACAGGGGTTAAACATTCAGTACTTC. Translated, it gives CASSVALGQGLNIQYF. The variable domain in full, completed from reference TRBV9 and TRBJ2-4, reads DSGVTQTPKHLITATGQRVTLRCSPRSGDLSVYWYQQSLDQGLQFLIQYYNGEERAKGNILERFSAQQFPDLHSELNLSSLELGDSALYFCASSVALGQGLNIQYFGAGTRLSVL.

The chain has TRBV24-1 and TRBJ1-2; possible D gene TRBD1, 5 bases. The CDR3 runs to 14 residues. Trimming stripped 1 base from V and 4 bases from J, with 9 bases between. Germline V gene sequence: CDR1 KGHDR, CDR2 SFDVKD. CDR3 in amino acids: CATSDLGASYGYTF. The CDR3 DNA follows: TGTGCCACCAGTGATTTAGGGGCTTCCTATGGCTACACCTTC.

This clone has a count of ten or more. The chain couples TRBV6-1 to TRBJ1-2; tentatively, D is TRBD1 (6 bases). Trimming stripped 2 bases from V and 3 bases from J, with 19 bases between. This CDR3 contains 17 residues. CDR1 and CDR2 (germline): MNHNS, SASEGT. CDR3 DNA sequence: TGTGCCAGCAGTGAATGGGTAGGGGACATCGCCGACTATGGCTACACCTTC. It codes for CASSEWVGDIADYGYTF.

This chain joins TRBV28 and TRBJ1-4; D gene ambiguous. This CDR3 comprises 16 residues. The V end was cut by 3 bases, the J end by 4 bases, with 15 bases between. The germline V gene encodes CDR1 MDHEN and CDR2 SYDVKM. This chain's CDR3 is CASSFPRGSFNEKLFF. DNA of the CDR3: TGTGCCAGCAGTTTCCCCCGAGGGAGTTTTAATGAAAAACTGTTTTTT.

The rearrangement joins TRBV3-1 (or the pseudogene TRBV3-2) to TRBJ2-1; TRBD2 matches at 8 bases. Germline V CDR1 and CDR2: LGHDT, YNNKEL (reference sequence). After removal of 3 bases from V and 4 bases from J, the junction contained 8 bases not matched to a gene. This CDR3 contains 16 residues. The CDR3 is CASSQNSGKSYNEQFF. CDR3 coding DNA: TGTGCCAGCAGCCAGAATAGCGGGAAGTCTTACAATGAGCAGTTCTTC.

The sample holds a few counts of this clone. V is TRBV5-1 and J is TRBJ2-2; a weak D match, TRBD1 (5 bases). This CDR3 contains 12 residues. V gave up 4 bases and J gave up 9 bases, with 10 bases separating them. Germline CDR1 is SGHRS and CDR2 is YFSETQ. The DNA of the CDR3 is TGCGCCAGCAGCGCACAGGATTGGGAGCTGTTTTTT. Its translation: CASSAQDWELFF.

A remark on this clone: The sample holds other DNA sequences that translate to the same CDR3. The genes are TRBV6-1 and TRBJ1-3; TRBD1 is a possible D gene (5 bases). Germline V gives CDR1 MNHNS, CDR2 SASEGT. This CDR3 region has 13 residues. V gave up 1 base and J gave up 4 bases, with 5 bases separating them. CDR3 in amino acids: CASSEGTGNTIYF. CDR3 sequence (DNA): TGTGCCAGCAGTGAAGGGACAGGAAACACCATATATTTT.

This sequence joins TRBV19 and TRBJ1-4; 8 positions match TRBD1. The CDR3 sequence is 13 residues long. V lost 9 bases and J lost 8; bases outside the gene matches: 8. From germline, CDR1 is LNHDA and CDR2 SQIVND (reference sequence). The CDR3 DNA sequence: TGTGCCAGCGCTGGACAGGGCAGAGAAAAACTGTTTTTT. Translation: CASAGQGREKLFF. Based on the CDR3 plus reference TRBV19 and TRBJ1-4, the full variable domain is DGGITQSPKYLFRKEGQNVTLSCEQNLNHDAMYWYRQDPGQGLRLIYYSQIVNDFQKGDIAEGYSVSREKKESFPLTVTSAQKNPTAFYLCASAGQGREKLFFGSGTQLSVL.

The V call is TRBV3-1 (or the pseudogene TRBV3-2), the J call TRBJ2-3; D is possibly TRBD2 (6 bases). This CDR3 contains 16 residues. From germline, CDR1 is LGHDT and CDR2 YNNKEL (reference sequence). V gave up 1 base and J gave up 4 bases, with 15 bases separating them. In DNA, the CDR3 is TGTGCCAGCAGCCAAGTGCAGGGAGGTTTCCCAGATACGCAGTATTTT. It is translated as CASSQVQGGFPDTQYF.

The chain is built from TRBV11-2 and TRBJ2-2, with a weak D call TRBD1 (6 bases). This CDR3 is built from 15 residues. From germline, CDR1 is SGHAT and CDR2 FQNNGV. V lost 6 bases and J lost 6, with 17 bases in between. The CDR3 DNA reads as TGTGCCAGCAGATCCAGCACAGGGCCTGCCGGGGAGCTGTTTTTT. Protein sequence: CASRSSTGPAGELFF.

The chain joins TRBV6-5 to TRBJ1-2, with 7 bases that match TRBD1. CDR3 length: 14 amino acids. Germline V gives CDR1 MNHEY, CDR2 SVGAGI. J gave up 4 bases and V 6 bases, and 8 bases lay outside the gene matches. CDR3 residues: CASRITGDPYGYTF. CDR3 nucleotide sequence: TGTGCCAGCAGGATCACAGGGGATCCCTATGGCTACACCTTC.

The chain has TRBV7-9 and TRBJ2-3; 8 nucleotides agree with TRBD1. The germline V gene encodes CDR1 SEHNR and CDR2 FQNEAQ (reference sequence). This CDR3 has 15 residues. The V and J ends lost 2 bases and 3 bases, in that order; junction bases with no gene match: 4. This chain's CDR3 is CASSLSGQGTDTQYF. For the CDR3, the DNA is TGTGCCAGCAGCTTATCAGGACAGGGAACAGATACGCAGTATTTT.